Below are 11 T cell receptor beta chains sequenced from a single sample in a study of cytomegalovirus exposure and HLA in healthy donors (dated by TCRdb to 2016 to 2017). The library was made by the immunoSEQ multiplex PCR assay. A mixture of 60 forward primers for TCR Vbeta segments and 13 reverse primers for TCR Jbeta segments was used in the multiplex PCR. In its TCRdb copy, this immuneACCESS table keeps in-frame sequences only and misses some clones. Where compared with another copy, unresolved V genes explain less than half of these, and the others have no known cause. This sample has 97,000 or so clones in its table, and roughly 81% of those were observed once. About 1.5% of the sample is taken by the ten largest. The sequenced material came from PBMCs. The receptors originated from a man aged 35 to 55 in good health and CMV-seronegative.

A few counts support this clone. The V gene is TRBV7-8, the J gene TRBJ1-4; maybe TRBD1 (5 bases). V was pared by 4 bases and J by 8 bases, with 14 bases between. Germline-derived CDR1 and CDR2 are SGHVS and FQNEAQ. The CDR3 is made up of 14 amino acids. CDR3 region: CASSSSSGHEKLFF. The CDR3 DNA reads TGTGCCAGCAGCTCCTCCTCAGGGCACGAAAAACTGTTTTTT.

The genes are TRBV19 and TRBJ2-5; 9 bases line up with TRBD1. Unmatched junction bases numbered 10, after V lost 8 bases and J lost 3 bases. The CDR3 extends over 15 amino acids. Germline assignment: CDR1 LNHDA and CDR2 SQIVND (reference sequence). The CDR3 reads CASGGIGQGKETQYF. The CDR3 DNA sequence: TGTGCCAGTGGGGGAATAGGACAGGGGAAAGAGACCCAGTACTTC.

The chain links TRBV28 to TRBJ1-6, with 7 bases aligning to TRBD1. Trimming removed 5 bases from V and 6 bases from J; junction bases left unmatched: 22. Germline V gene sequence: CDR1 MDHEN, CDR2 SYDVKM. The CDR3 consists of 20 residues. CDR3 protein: CASSNWGETGLINFNSPLHF. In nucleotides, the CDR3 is TGTGCCAGCAGTAACTGGGGGGAGACAGGGCTAATTAATTTTAATTCACCCCTCCACTTT.

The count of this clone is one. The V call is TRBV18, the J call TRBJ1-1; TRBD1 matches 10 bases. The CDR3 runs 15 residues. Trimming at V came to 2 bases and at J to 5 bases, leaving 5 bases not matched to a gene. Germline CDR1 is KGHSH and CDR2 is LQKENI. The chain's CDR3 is CASSPRQGAGTEAFF. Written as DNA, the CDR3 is TGTGCCAGCTCACCAAGACAGGGGGCGGGAACTGAAGCTTTCTTT.

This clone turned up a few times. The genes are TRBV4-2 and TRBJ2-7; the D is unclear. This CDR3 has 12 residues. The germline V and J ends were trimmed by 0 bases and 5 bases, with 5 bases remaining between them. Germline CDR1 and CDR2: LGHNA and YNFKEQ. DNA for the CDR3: TGTGCCAGCAGCCAAGAGGCACACGAGCAGTACTTC. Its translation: CASSQEAHEQYF.

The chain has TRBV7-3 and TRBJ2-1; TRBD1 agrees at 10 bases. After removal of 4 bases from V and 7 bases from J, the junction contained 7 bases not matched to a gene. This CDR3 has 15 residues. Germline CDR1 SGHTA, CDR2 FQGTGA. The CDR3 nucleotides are TGTGCCAGCAGCTCCAGACAGGGGGCGGGTAATGAGCAGTTCTTC. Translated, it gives CASSSRQGAGNEQFF.

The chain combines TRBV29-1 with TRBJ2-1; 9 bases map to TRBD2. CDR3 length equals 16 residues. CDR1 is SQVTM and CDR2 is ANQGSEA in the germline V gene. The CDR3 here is CAVGALSGGGLSEQFF. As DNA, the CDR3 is TGCGCCGTTGGGGCTCTTAGCGGGGGTGGGTTGAGTGAGCAGTTCTTC.

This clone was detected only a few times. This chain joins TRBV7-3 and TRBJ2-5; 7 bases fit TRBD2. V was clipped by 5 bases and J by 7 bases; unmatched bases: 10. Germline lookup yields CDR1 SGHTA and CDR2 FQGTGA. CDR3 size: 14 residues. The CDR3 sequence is CASSQDRGDATQYF. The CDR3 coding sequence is TGTGCCAGCAGCCAGGACCGGGGGGATGCGACCCAGTACTTC.

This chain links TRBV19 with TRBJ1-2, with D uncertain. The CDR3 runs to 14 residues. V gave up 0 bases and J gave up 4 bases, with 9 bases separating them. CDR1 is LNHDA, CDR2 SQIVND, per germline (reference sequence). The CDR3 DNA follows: TGTGCCAGTAGTATAGATGAGGGCCGCTATGGCTACACCTTC. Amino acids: CASSIDEGRYGYTF.

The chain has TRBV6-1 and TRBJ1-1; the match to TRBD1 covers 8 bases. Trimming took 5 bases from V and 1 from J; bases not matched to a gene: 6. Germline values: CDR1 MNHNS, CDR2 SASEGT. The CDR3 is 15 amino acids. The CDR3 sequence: CASSIRDRRNTEAFF. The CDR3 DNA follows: TGTGCCAGCAGTATCCGGGACAGGAGGAACACTGAAGCTTTCTTT.

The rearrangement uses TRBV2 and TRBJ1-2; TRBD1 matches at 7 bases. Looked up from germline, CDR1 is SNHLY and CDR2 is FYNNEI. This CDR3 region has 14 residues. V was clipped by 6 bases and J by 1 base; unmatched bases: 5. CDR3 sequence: CASSSGTVNYGYTF. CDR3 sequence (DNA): TGTGCCAGCAGCTCCGGGACAGTTAACTATGGCTACACCTTC.